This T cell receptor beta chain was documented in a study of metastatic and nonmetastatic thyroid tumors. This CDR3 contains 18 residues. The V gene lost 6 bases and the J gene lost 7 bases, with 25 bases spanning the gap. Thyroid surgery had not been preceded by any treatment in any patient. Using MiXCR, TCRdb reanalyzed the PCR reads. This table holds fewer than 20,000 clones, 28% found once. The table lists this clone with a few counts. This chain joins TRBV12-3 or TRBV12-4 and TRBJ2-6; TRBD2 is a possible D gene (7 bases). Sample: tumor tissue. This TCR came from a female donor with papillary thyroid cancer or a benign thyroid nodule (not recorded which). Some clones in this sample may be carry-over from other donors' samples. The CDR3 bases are TGTGCCAGCAGCCGGGGGCAGGGACTACTATCTTGTGCCAACGTCCTGACTTTC. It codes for CASSRGQGLLSCANVLTF.